The clone carrying this TCR beta chain was seen only a few times. The sample originates from a study of blood T cell repertoires in COVID-19. At the level of the study: From the United States, Italy and Spain came samples of acute and convalescent COVID-19. Sources were T cells, B-cell-depleted T cells, or PBMCs; the material itself was cDNA or gDNA.

The V gene's germline CDR1 is SGHAT and CDR2 FQDESV (reference sequence). V gave up 0 bases and J gave up 3 bases, with 8 bases separating them. This CDR3 spans 14 amino acids. Self-reported history from a screening survey and questionnaire set each donor's cohort. Donors of Cohort 3 who recovered were those that had two negative PCRs, clearance, or symptom resolution. Some clones are missing from TCRdb's copy, which holds only in-frame ones; the method was immunoSEQ multiplex PCR. The data contain 180,000 or so clones, around 80% of them singletons. The receptor was derived from a woman aged 55-69 years who had recovered from COVID-19. The gene calls are TRBV11-1 and TRBJ1-1, with a possible D match to TRBD1 (5 bases). The specimen sequenced was PBMCs or T cells enriched from blood (not recorded which). Here the CDR3 reads CASSLAGLDTEAFF. The DNA of the CDR3 is TGTGCCAGCAGCTTAGCGGGACTGGACACTGAAGCTTTCTTT.